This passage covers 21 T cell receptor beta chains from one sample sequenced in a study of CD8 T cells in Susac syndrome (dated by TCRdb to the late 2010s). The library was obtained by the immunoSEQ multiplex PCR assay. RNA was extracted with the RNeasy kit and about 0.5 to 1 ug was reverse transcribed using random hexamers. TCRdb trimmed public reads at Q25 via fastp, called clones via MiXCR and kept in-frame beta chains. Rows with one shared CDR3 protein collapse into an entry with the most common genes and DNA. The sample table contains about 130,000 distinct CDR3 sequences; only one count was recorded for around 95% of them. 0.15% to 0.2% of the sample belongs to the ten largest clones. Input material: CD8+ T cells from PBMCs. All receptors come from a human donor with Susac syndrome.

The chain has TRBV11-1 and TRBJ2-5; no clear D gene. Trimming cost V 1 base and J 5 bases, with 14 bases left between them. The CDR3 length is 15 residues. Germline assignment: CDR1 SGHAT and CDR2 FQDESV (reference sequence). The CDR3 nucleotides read TGTGCCAGCAGCTTAGGGTACCCTCCGAGGGAGACCCAGTACTTC. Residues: CASSLGYPPRETQYF.

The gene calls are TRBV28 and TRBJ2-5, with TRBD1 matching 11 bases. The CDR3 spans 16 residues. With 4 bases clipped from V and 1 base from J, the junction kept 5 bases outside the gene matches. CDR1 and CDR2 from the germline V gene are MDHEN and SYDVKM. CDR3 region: CASSWGQGGLQETQYF. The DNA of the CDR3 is TGTGCCAGCAGTTGGGGACAGGGGGGCCTCCAAGAGACCCAGTACTTC.

CDR3 in DNA: TGCGCCAGCAGCCCCCAGACGGCGTCGGGCTATGGCTACACCTTC. It is translated as CASSPQTASGYGYTF. The chain combines TRBV4-1 with TRBJ1-2; D not resolved. In germline, CDR1 is MGHRA, CDR2 YSYEKL. The CDR3 covers 15 residues. V was clipped by 4 bases and J by 4 bases, with 16 bases between them.

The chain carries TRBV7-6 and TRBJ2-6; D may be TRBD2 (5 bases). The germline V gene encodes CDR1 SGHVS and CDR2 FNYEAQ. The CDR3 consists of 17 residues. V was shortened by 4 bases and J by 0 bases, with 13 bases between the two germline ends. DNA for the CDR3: TGTGCCAGCAGCTCCCCCGAAGGGAGCTCTGGGGCCAACGTCCTGACTTTC. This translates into CASSSPEGSSGANVLTF.

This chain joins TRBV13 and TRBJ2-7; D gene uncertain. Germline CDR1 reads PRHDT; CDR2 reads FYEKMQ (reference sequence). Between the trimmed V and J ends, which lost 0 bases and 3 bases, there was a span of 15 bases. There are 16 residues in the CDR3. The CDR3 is CASSLGVRGLIYEQYF. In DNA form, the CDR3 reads TGTGCCAGCAGCTTAGGAGTTCGTGGGCTTATCTACGAGCAGTACTTC.

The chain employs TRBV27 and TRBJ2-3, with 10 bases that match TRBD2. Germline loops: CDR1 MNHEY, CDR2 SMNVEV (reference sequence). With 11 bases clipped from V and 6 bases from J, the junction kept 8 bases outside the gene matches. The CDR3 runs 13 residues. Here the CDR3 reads CAVLRAGGDTQYF. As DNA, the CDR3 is TGTGCCGTGCTTAGAGCGGGAGGGGATACGCAGTATTTT.

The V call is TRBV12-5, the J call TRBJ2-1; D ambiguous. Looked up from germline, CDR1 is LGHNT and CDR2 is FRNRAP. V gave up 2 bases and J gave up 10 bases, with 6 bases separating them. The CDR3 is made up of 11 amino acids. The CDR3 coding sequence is TGTGCTAGTGGTTTGCCCAACGAGCAGTTCTTC. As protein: CASGLPNEQFF.

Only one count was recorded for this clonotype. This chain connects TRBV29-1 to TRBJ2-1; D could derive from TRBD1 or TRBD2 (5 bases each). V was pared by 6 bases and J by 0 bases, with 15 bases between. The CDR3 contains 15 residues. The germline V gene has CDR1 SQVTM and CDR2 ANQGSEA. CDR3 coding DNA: TGCAGCGTCGGAGTCAGGGACCTCTCCTACAATGAGCAGTTCTTC. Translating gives CSVGVRDLSYNEQFF.

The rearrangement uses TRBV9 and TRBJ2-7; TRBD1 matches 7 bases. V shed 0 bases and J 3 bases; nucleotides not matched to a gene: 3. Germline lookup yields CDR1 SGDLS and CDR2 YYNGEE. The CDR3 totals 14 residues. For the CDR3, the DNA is TGTGCCAGCAGCGTAGGTACAGGGGTCTACGAGCAGTACTTC. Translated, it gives CASSVGTGVYEQYF.

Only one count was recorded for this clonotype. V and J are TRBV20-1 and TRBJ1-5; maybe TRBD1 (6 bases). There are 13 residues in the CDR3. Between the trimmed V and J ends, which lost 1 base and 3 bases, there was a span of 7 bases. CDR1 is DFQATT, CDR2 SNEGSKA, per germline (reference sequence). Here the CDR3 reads CSARGTANQPQHF. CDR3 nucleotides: TGCAGTGCTAGAGGGACAGCCAATCAGCCCCAGCATTTT.

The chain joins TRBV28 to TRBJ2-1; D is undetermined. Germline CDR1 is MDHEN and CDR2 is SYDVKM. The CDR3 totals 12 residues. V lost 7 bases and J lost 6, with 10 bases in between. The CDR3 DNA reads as TGTGCCAGCACCTCGGGTCCCAATGAGCAGTTCTTC. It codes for CASTSGPNEQFF.

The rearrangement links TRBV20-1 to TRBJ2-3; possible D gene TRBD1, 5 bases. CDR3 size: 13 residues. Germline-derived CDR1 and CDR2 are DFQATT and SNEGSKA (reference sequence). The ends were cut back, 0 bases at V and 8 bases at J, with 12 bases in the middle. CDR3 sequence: CSARDDSGPTQYF. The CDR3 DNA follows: TGCAGTGCTAGAGACGACTCAGGGCCTACGCAGTATTTT.

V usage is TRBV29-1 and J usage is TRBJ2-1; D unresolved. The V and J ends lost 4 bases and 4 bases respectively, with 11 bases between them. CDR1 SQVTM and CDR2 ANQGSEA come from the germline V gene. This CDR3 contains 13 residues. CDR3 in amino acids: CSVVLVTYNEQFF. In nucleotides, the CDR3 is TGCAGCGTTGTTCTTGTTACTTACAATGAGCAGTTCTTC.

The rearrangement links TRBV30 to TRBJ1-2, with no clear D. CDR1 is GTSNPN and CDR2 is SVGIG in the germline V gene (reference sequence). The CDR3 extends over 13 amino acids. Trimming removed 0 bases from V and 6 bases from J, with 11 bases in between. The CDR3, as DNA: TGTGCCTGGAGTGTTGGCCAGCAGAATGGCTACACCTTC. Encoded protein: CAWSVGQQNGYTF.

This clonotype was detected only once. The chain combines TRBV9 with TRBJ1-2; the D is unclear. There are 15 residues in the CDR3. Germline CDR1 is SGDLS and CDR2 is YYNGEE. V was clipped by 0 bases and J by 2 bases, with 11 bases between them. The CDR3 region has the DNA TGTGCCAGCAGCGTAGGATCACTGAAGAACTATGGCTACACCTTC. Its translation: CASSVGSLKNYGYTF.

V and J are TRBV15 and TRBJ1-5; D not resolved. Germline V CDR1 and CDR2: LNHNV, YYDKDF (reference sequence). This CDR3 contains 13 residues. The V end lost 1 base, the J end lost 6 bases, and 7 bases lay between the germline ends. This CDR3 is CATSRADAQPQHF. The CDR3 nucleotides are TGTGCCACCAGCAGAGCGGATGCTCAGCCCCAGCATTTT. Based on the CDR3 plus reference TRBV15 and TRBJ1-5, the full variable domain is DAMVIQNPRYQVTQFGKPVTLSCSQTLNHNVMYWYQQKSSQAPKLLFHYYDKDFNNEADTPDNFQSRRPNTSFCFLDIRSPGLGDTAMYLCATSRADAQPQHFGDGTRLSIL.

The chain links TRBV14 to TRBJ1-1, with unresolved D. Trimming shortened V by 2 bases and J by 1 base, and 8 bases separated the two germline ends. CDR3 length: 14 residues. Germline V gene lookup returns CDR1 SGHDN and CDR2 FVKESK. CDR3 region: CASSQLDKNTEAFF. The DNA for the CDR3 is TGTGCCAGCAGCCAACTCGACAAGAACACTGAAGCTTTCTTT.

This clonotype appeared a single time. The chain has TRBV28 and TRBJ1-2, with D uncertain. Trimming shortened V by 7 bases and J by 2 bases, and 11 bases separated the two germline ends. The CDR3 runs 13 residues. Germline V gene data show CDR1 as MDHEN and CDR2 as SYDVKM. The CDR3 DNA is TGTGCCAGCACCCTAACCAGCAACTATGGCTACACCTTC. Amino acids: CASTLTSNYGYTF.

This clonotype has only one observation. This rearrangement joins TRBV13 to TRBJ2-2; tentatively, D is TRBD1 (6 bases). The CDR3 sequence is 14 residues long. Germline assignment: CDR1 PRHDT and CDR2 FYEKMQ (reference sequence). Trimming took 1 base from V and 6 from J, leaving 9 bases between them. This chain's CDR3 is CASSLASGAGELFF. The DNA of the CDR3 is TGTGCCAGCAGCTTAGCGTCAGGGGCCGGGGAGCTGTTTTTT. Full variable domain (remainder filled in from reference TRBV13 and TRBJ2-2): AAGVIQSPRHLIKEKRETATLKCYPIPRHDTVYWYQQGPGQDPQFLISFYEKMQSDKGSIPDRFSAQQFSDYHSELNMSSLELGDSALYFCASSLASGAGELFFGEGSRLTVL.

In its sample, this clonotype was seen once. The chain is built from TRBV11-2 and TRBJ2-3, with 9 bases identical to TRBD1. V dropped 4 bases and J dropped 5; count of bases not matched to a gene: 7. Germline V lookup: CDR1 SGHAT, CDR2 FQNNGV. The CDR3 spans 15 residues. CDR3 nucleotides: TGTGCCAGCAGCTCGGACAGGGGTACGATAGATACGCAGTATTTT. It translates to CASSSDRGTIDTQYF.

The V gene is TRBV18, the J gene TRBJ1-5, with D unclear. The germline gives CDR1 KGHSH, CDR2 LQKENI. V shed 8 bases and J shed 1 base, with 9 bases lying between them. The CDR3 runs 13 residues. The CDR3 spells CASRAYSNQPQHF. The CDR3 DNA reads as TGTGCCAGCCGGGCCTACAGCAATCAGCCCCAGCATTTT.